This TCR beta chain was obtained from a study of technical replicates of blood from a handful of donors. V lost 0 bases to trimming and J lost 2 bases; unmatched junction nucleotides: 4. CDR3 length: 16 residues. Germline V CDR1 and CDR2: SGHRS, YFSETQ. Repertoires were generated with immunoSEQ multiplex PCR, while TCRdb's copy carries only in-frame clones and drops some. The table records about 71,000 clones, around 89% of them present only once. The specimen was PBMCs. This TCR came from a human donor in good health. Some clones in this sample may be carry-over from other donors' samples. This sequence joins TRBV5-1 and TRBJ2-3, with 9 bases matching TRBD2. CDR3 DNA: TGCGCCAGCAGCTTGGTTCCTAGCGGGGACACAGATACGCAGTATTTT. This codes for CASSLVPSGDTDTQYF.